This T cell receptor (beta chain) was sequenced during a study of OX40 agonist ivuxolimab in advanced cancers. The overall study: The treatment was a fully human IgG2 OX40 agonist, ivuxolimab.

Germline CDR1 reads MNHEY; CDR2 reads SMNVEV (reference sequence). The V gene lost 0 bases and the J gene lost 3 bases, with 9 bases spanning the gap. The length of the CDR3 is 14 residues. Study results and limitations: The 0.1-3.0 mg/kg partial responders had among the lowest clonal expansion.

Sequencing was performed with immunoSEQ multiplex PCR; in TCRdb, only in-frame clones are kept and a portion is missing. The sample has about 22,000 clones, more than 80% seen once. Of note for this clone: Its cognate antigen is unknown.

The source is an adult with an advanced solid tumor such as melanoma, head and neck, liver or kidney cancer. The V and J genes are TRBV27 and TRBJ2-7, with a weak D call TRBD1 (6 bases). Here the sequenced sample was CD4+ or CD8+ T cells sorted from blood, taken in a trial of the OX40 agonist ivuxolimab. The CDR3, as DNA: TGTGCCAGCAGTTTATCGAGGACAGACTACGAGCAGTACTTC. The encoded protein is CASSLSRTDYEQYF.